The 27 T cell receptor beta chains in this list originate from one sample, sequenced in a study of graft-versus-host responses after intestinal transplantation. These receptors lack a known antigen. Some clones are missing from TCRdb's copy, which holds only in-frame ones; the method was immunoSEQ multiplex PCR. The table lists 40,000 to 60,000 clones, around 85% of them singletons. The input for sequencing was unstimulated CD4+ T cells sorted from spleen or lymph node cells, taken before transplant. These receptors were obtained from a human donor who was the organ donor for an intestinal transplant.

The CDR3 nucleotides read TGTGCCACCAGCAGAAAAGAGGGCATATCCAACGTCCTGACTTTC. Encoded protein: CATSRKEGISNVLTF. The chain combines TRBV15 with TRBJ2-6; D is possibly TRBD2 (5 bases). CDR3 length: 15 amino acids. Germline V gene sequence: CDR1 LNHNV, CDR2 YYDKDF (reference sequence). V shed 2 bases and J shed 8 bases, with 13 bases lying between them.

The rearrangement links TRBV13 to TRBJ2-1; TRBD2 agrees at 11 bases. The germline V gene has CDR1 PRHDT and CDR2 FYEKMQ (reference sequence). The CDR3 consists of 20 residues. Trimming at V came to 2 bases and at J to 4 bases, leaving 16 bases not matched to a gene. The CDR3 DNA sequence: TGTGCCAGCAGCTTAATTAGCGGGAGGGCGCGAGACACCCTTTACAATGAGCAGTTCTTC. Protein: CASSLISGRARDTLYNEQFF.

The J gene is TRBJ2-4, the V gene TRBV25-1; D is perhaps TRBD2 (6 bases). The CDR3 consists of 18 residues. V dropped 4 bases and J dropped 0 bases, with 19 bases sitting between them. Per the germline V gene, CDR1 is MGHDK and CDR2 is SYGVNS. The CDR3 protein is CASSGSKVWGLAKNIQYF. The CDR3 bases are TGTGCCAGCAGTGGAAGCAAGGTCTGGGGACTAGCCAAAAACATTCAGTACTTC.

The chain recombines TRBV30 with TRBJ1-2; D possibly corresponds to TRBD1 (6 bases). CDR3 length: 11 amino acids. From germline, CDR1 is GTSNPN and CDR2 SVGIG (reference sequence). V was pared by 5 bases and J by 8 bases, with 12 bases between. The CDR3 DNA follows: TGTGCCTGGGAAACACAGGGAGGCTACACCTTC. It encodes CAWETQGGYTF.

This chain links TRBV10-1 with TRBJ2-3; possible D gene TRBD1, 7 bases. Trimming left V 3 bases short and J 5 bases short, with 12 bases between. The germline CDR1 and CDR2 sequences are WNHNN and SYGVQD (reference sequence). CDR3 length: 14 amino acids. DNA for the CDR3: TGCGCCAGCAGTGACGGGCAGGGGGGAGATACGCAGTATTTT. Translating gives CASSDGQGGDTQYF.

The V and J genes are TRBV18 and TRBJ2-5, with D unclear. The assigned J gene may be wrong: the sequence end matches TRBJ2-7 better. Germline CDR1 KGHSH, CDR2 LQKENI. CDR3 length: 12 amino acids. The DNA for the CDR3 is TGTGCCAGCTCACCACTGGGTTACGAGCAGTACTTC. Its translation is CASSPLGYEQYF.

The chain joins TRBV2 to TRBJ1-1, with TRBD1 matching over 9 bases. The CDR3 spans 13 residues. Unmatched junction bases numbered 4, after V lost 6 bases and J lost 5 bases. Germline V gives CDR1 SNHLY, CDR2 FYNNEI. CDR3 residues: CASSGTGLTEAFF. The CDR3 DNA is TGTGCCAGCAGCGGGACAGGGTTAACTGAAGCTTTCTTT. The variable domain in full, with the rest retrieved from reference TRBV2 and TRBJ1-1, is EPEVTQTPSHQVTQMGQEVILRCVPISNHLYFYWYRQILGQKVEFLVSFYNNEISEKSEIFDDQFSVERPDGSNFTLKIRSTKLEDSAMYFCASSGTGLTEAFFGQGTRLTVV.

This chain uses TRBV18 with TRBJ2-7; no clear D. Looked up from germline, CDR1 is KGHSH and CDR2 is LQKENI. V lost 2 bases to trimming and J lost 5 bases, with 4 bases between them. The CDR3 loop spans 11 amino acids. The CDR3 reads CASSPSHEQYF. As DNA, the CDR3 is TGTGCCAGCTCACCATCTCACGAGCAGTACTTC. Filled out from reference TRBV18 and TRBJ2-7, the complete variable domain reads NAGVMQNPRHLVRRRGQEARLRCSPMKGHSHVYWYRQLPEEGLKFMVYLQKENIIDESGMPKERFSAEFPKEGPSILRIQQVVRGDSAAYFCASSPSHEQYFGPGTRLTVT.

The V and J genes are TRBV11-3 and TRBJ1-5, with D unresolved. The length of the CDR3 is 14 residues. Trimming took 1 base from V and 5 from J, leaving 9 bases between them. The germline CDR1 and CDR2 sequences are SGHNT and YENEEA. DNA of the CDR3: TGTGCCAGCAGCTTAGGGTTAGTGGATCAGCCCCAGCATTTT. It translates to CASSLGLVDQPQHF.

V and J are TRBV11-2 and TRBJ1-2; 7 bases match TRBD1. The junction had 9 bases not matched to a gene; V was cut back by 3 bases and J by 5 bases. The CDR3 is 15 amino acids. Germline loops: CDR1 SGHAT, CDR2 FQNNGV. CDR3 amino acids: CASSFNSRGWYGYTF. The CDR3 DNA is TGTGCCAGCAGCTTCAATTCCAGGGGGTGGTATGGCTACACCTTC. Based on the CDR3 plus reference TRBV11-2 and TRBJ1-2, the full variable domain is EAGVAQSPRYKIIEKRQSVAFWCNPISGHATLYWYQQILGQGPKLLIQFQNNGVVDDSQLPKDRFSAERLKGVDSTLKIQPAKLEDSAVYLCASSFNSRGWYGYTFGSGTRLTVV.

This chain uses TRBV5-1 with TRBJ2-2; 11 bases are a match to TRBD2. The germline CDR1 and CDR2 sequences are SGHRS and YFSETQ. V gave up 2 bases and J gave up 3 bases; unmatched junction bases: 6. The CDR3 runs to 17 residues. The CDR3 protein is CASSFDIAGGYTGELFF. For the CDR3, the DNA is TGCGCCAGCAGCTTCGATATAGCGGGAGGGTACACCGGGGAGCTGTTTTTT.

The V gene is TRBV5-1, the J gene TRBJ1-1, with D hard to call. The V and J ends lost 0 bases and 11 bases respectively, with 17 bases between them. This CDR3 contains 14 residues. The germline V gene encodes CDR1 SGHRS and CDR2 YFSETQ. This CDR3 is CASSLENSAVSAFF. The CDR3, as DNA: TGCGCCAGCAGCTTGGAAAATTCGGCGGTTTCCGCTTTCTTT. The variable domain in full, with the rest retrieved from reference TRBV5-1 and TRBJ1-1, is KAGVTQTPRYLIKTRGQQVTLSCSPISGHRSVSWYQQTPGQGLQFLFEYFSETQRNKGNFPGRFSGRQFSNSRSEMNVSTLELGDSALYLCASSLENSAVSAFFGQGTRLTVV.

This clone has just a few counts. The chain uses TRBV6-5 and TRBJ1-4; 9 bases map to TRBD1. Per the germline V gene, CDR1 is MNHEY and CDR2 is SVGAGI. The CDR3 is 13 residues long. V lost 6 bases, J lost 6 bases, and 2 bases stayed unmatched. CDR3 coding DNA: TGTGCCAGCAGCCGGGACAGGGATGAAAAACTGTTTTTT. It encodes CASSRDRDEKLFF.

Of note for this clone: Other DNA sequences in this specimen translate into the identical CDR3. This chain joins TRBV29-1 and TRBJ1-2; D not certain. This CDR3 spans 10 amino acids. The V end was cut by 6 bases, the J end by 2 bases, with 4 bases between. CDR1 is SQVTM and CDR2 is ANQGSEA in the germline V gene. The CDR3: CSVDNYGYTF. For the CDR3, the DNA is TGCAGCGTGGACAACTATGGCTACACCTTC.

V usage is TRBV5-4 and J usage is TRBJ2-2; a weak D match, TRBD2 (6 bases). V lost 7 bases and J 1 base, leaving 14 bases between the germline ends. Germline assignment: CDR1 SGHNT and CDR2 YYREEE (reference sequence). CDR3 size: 15 residues. CDR3 bases: TGTGCCAGCCACGCGGGGACCCAGAACACCGGGGAGCTGTTTTTT. This codes for CASHAGTQNTGELFF.

This clone was observed once. The chain has TRBV9 and TRBJ1-1, with D uncertain. This CDR3 has 15 residues. The ends were cut back, 3 bases at V and 1 base at J, with 13 bases in the middle. Germline CDR1 SGDLS, CDR2 YYNGEE. The CDR3 DNA reads as TGTGCCAGCAGCGGAGCGCCCATTACGAACACTGAAGCTTTCTTT. It codes for CASSGAPITNTEAFF.

The chain carries TRBV5-1 and TRBJ2-5, with D perhaps matching TRBD1 (5 bases). Deletions cut 0 bases from V and 1 base from J, with 10 bases between. Germline CDR1 SGHRS, CDR2 YFSETQ. The CDR3 totals 15 residues. The CDR3 DNA reads as TGCGCCAGCAGCTTGGGACAGATGGGCCAAGAGACCCAGTACTTC. Protein product: CASSLGQMGQETQYF.

The chain links TRBV12-5 to TRBJ2-3, with D maybe TRBD2 (6 bases). V was clipped by 6 bases and J by 0 bases, with 10 bases between them. The CDR3 sequence is 14 residues long. Germline assignment: CDR1 LGHNT and CDR2 FRNRAP. The CDR3 loop reads CASGPSASTDTQYF. The CDR3, as DNA: TGTGCTAGTGGGCCTAGCGCAAGCACAGATACGCAGTATTTT.

The chain is built from TRBV10-3 and TRBJ1-1; 9 bases match TRBD1. The V and J ends lost 5 bases and 11 bases, in that order; junction bases with no gene match: 3. Germline CDR1 and CDR2: ENHRY and SYGVKD. The length of the CDR3 is 11 residues. In nucleotides, the CDR3 is TGTGCCATCAGTAGGACAGGGGAGGCTTTCTTT. Translated: CAISRTGEAFF.

The chain recombines TRBV6-6 with TRBJ1-1, with a weak D call TRBD1 (6 bases). There are 15 residues in the CDR3. The germline gives CDR1 MNHNY, CDR2 SVGAGI (reference sequence). Between the trimmed V and J ends, which lost 2 bases and 2 bases, there was a span of 12 bases. CDR3 DNA sequence: TGTGCCAGCAGTTACGGGGGCTCGGAAAACACTGAAGCTTTCTTT. Protein: CASSYGGSENTEAFF.

This clone was counted only a few times. The chain uses TRBV30 and TRBJ2-2; D is perhaps TRBD1 or TRBD2 (5 bases each). Per germline, CDR1 GTSNPN and CDR2 SVGIG (reference sequence). V was trimmed by 5 bases and J by 5 bases, leaving 15 bases between them. CDR3 length: 14 amino acids. Here the CDR3 reads CAWAWGPMTGELFF. The CDR3 DNA reads TGTGCCTGGGCCTGGGGACCGATGACCGGGGAGCTGTTTTTT.

This chain joins TRBV19 and TRBJ2-7; TRBD1 might be the D (5 bases). Between the trimmed V and J ends, which lost 0 bases and 5 bases, there was a span of 17 bases. The CDR3 runs 16 residues. Per germline, CDR1 LNHDA and CDR2 SQIVND (reference sequence). The CDR3 is CASSIDLYKGKNEQYF. CDR3 in DNA: TGTGCCAGTAGTATAGATCTATACAAGGGGAAGAACGAGCAGTACTTC.

The rearrangement joins TRBV21-1 to TRBJ1-4; the table's D call, TRBD1, was not checked against the DNA. TRBV21-1 is a documented pseudogene. The CDR3 is 15 amino acids. The CDR3 sequence is CASTTNETGNEKLFF. CDR3 in DNA: TGTGCCAGCACCACTAATGAGACAGGCAATGAAAAACTGTTTTTT.

This clone was seen only once. The chain has TRBV27 and TRBJ2-3, with 10 bases identical to TRBD1. The trim removed 5 bases at V and 5 bases at J, leaving 7 bases unmatched. CDR3 size: 15 residues. Germline V gene lookup returns CDR1 MNHEY and CDR2 SMNVEV (reference sequence). CDR3 residues: CASSRQGAQRDTQYF. CDR3 coding DNA: TGTGCCAGCAGTAGACAGGGGGCGCAGAGAGATACGCAGTATTTT.

The J gene is TRBJ2-2, the V gene TRBV19; 7 bases are shared with TRBD1. This CDR3 has 12 residues. The germline gives CDR1 LNHDA, CDR2 SQIVND (reference sequence). The junction had 4 bases not matched to a gene; V was cut back by 7 bases and J by 8 bases. In DNA, the CDR3 is TGTGCCAGTATAGGGGGCGGAGGGGAGCTGTTTTTT. The encoded protein is CASIGGGGELFF.

The chain recombines TRBV29-1 with TRBJ2-7; 12 nucleotides align to TRBD1. Germline V CDR1 and CDR2: SQVTM, ANQGSEA. V was pared by 4 bases and J by 1 base, with 17 bases of the junction left unmatched. The CDR3 loop spans 19 amino acids. The CDR3 is CSVVVWGTGGDFASYEQYF. The CDR3 nucleotides read TGCAGCGTTGTAGTGTGGGGGACAGGGGGCGATTTTGCGTCCTACGAGCAGTACTTC.

The chain joins TRBV28 to TRBJ1-2, with a weak D call TRBD1 (5 bases). V was shortened by 6 bases and J by 4 bases, with 15 bases between the two germline ends. CDR1 is MDHEN, CDR2 SYDVKM, per germline. The length of the CDR3 is 14 residues. CDR3 protein: CASRPSGGGYGYTF. In DNA form, the CDR3 reads TGTGCCAGCAGGCCAAGTGGGGGAGGCTATGGCTACACCTTC.